The entry below gives a single T cell receptor (beta chain) sequence along with its context. Its antigen remains unknown. These data belong to a study of CD8+CD57+ T cells in acquired aplastic anemia. Study-level findings and limits: Some 28 CD8+ CDR3 sequences occurred in both the patients and the controls. Patients and controls were not found to differ significantly in CD8+ Simpson's diversity.

Profiling of TCR beta VDJ combinations and CDR3 sequences used genomic DNA as template. MiXCR was run by TCRdb on the reads, yielding one entry per CDR3 protein. The sample has 200,000 to 250,000 distinct CDR3 sequences, 55% to 65% seen once. CD8+CD57+ cell expansion, shown by flow cytometry, had occurred in the patients selected for sequencing. The V end was cut by 5 bases, the J end by 7 bases, with 20 bases between. Per germline, CDR1 SNHLY and CDR2 FYNNEI. CDR3 length: 15 amino acids. The chain uses TRBV2 and TRBJ1-2; a weak D match, TRBD1 (5 bases). The TCR was taken from a human donor with aplastic anemia. The specimen sequenced was sorted CD4+, CD8+, or CD8+CD57+ T cells (not recorded which) from PBMCs. The CDR3 here is CASSPTGGGDPGYTF. The CDR3 DNA is TGTGCCAGCAGTCCGACCGGTGGGGGAGACCCTGGCTACACCTTC.